The 27 T cell receptor beta chains given below trace back to one sample, sequenced in a study of OX40 agonist ivuxolimab in advanced cancers. The library was produced with the immunoSEQ multiplex PCR assay. TCRdb took this table from immuneACCESS and kept in-frame rearrangements with V and J called. Such tables lack part of the clones; where checked against another copy, unresolved V genes explain under half of the gap, and the rest is unexplained. A total of around 65,000 clones appear in this sample, approximately 90% of them only once. Roughly 0.27% of the sample is held by the ten biggest clonotypes. Material: CD4+ or CD8+ T cells sorted from blood, obtained in a trial of the OX40 agonist ivuxolimab. All receptors come from an adult with an advanced solid tumor such as melanoma, head and neck, liver or kidney cancer.

This clone showed up just once. The chain couples TRBV5-1 to TRBJ2-5, with unresolved D. V lost 3 bases, J lost 7 bases, and 16 bases lay in between. Germline CDR1 reads SGHRS; CDR2 reads YFSETQ. CDR3 length: 14 amino acids. CDR3 sequence reads: CASSYDTSMRTQYF. The CDR3 DNA follows: TGCGCCAGCAGCTACGACACCTCGATGAGGACCCAGTACTTC. The full variable domain, its missing parts supplied by reference TRBV5-1 and TRBJ2-5, is KAGVTQTPRYLIKTRGQQVTLSCSPISGHRSVSWYQQTPGQGLQFLFEYFSETQRNKGNFPGRFSGRQFSNSRSEMNVSTLELGDSALYLCASSYDTSMRTQYFGPGTRLLVL.

The chain employs TRBV19 and TRBJ1-1; D not certain. The CDR3 covers 15 residues. Trimming removed 9 bases from V and 2 bases from J, with 19 bases in between. CDR1 and CDR2 from the germline V gene are LNHDA and SQIVND (reference sequence). CDR3 sequence (DNA): TGTGCCAGCAGACCCACGGCCTTTGTAAACACTGAAGCTTTCTTT. Protein product: CASRPTAFVNTEAFF.

The V call is TRBV6-4, the J call TRBJ2-3, with D unclear. Germline V gene sequence: CDR1 MRHNA, CDR2 SNTAGT. CDR3 length: 14 residues. V gave up 5 bases and J gave up 0 bases, with 9 bases separating them. The CDR3 DNA reads TGTGCCAGCAGTCCCCATTCGAGCACAGATACGCAGTATTTT. As protein: CASSPHSSTDTQYF.

The chain recombines TRBV7-3 with TRBJ2-1; TRBD2 matches at 11 bases. CDR1 SGHTA and CDR2 FQGTGA come from the germline V gene. Trimming at V came to 4 bases and at J to 7 bases, leaving 9 bases not matched to a gene. There are 16 residues in the CDR3. The CDR3 DNA sequence: TGTGCCAGCAGCTCCCAGGTACTAGCGGGAGTAAATGAGCAGTTCTTC. Translating gives CASSSQVLAGVNEQFF.

CDR3: CASSSNTYNEQFF. The CDR3 nucleotides are TGTGCCAGCAGTTCCAACACGTACAATGAGCAGTTCTTC. The genes are TRBV6-6 and TRBJ2-1, with D unclear. CDR1 is MNHNY, CDR2 SVGAGI, per germline (reference sequence). The CDR3 consists of 13 residues. Trimming shortened V by 4 bases and J by 4 bases, and 8 bases separated the two germline ends.

V usage is TRBV30 and J usage is TRBJ2-2; TRBD2 agrees at 12 bases. V gave up 1 base and J gave up 7 bases; unmatched junction bases: 10. Germline V gene lookup returns CDR1 GTSNPN and CDR2 SVGIG (reference sequence). CDR3 length equals 17 residues. CDR3 region: CAWSGLAGGPRYGELFF. CDR3 coding DNA: TGTGCCTGGAGTGGGCTAGCGGGAGGGCCGAGGTACGGGGAGCTGTTTTTT.

This clone was recorded once. The chain recombines TRBV6-6 with TRBJ1-2; D call uncertain. The CDR3 totals 13 residues. Trimming removed 8 bases from V and 0 bases from J, with 10 bases in between. Germline CDR1 and CDR2: MNHNY and SVGAGI (reference sequence). Written as DNA, the CDR3 is TGTGCCAGCGGCAGCGAATCTAACTATGGCTACACCTTC. Protein: CASGSESNYGYTF.

The rearrangement links TRBV5-4 to TRBJ2-3; 7 bases map to TRBD1. From germline, CDR1 is SGHNT and CDR2 YYREEE (reference sequence). Trimming cost V 1 base and J 0 bases; bases outside gene matches: 11. This CDR3 is 18 amino acids long. The CDR3 protein is CASSLTGRGYMSTDTQYF. DNA of the CDR3: TGTGCCAGCAGCTTGACTGGCAGGGGGTATATGAGCACAGATACGCAGTATTTT.

The chain employs TRBV11-3 and TRBJ2-3; 7 bases agree with TRBD2. This CDR3 has 16 amino acids. Trimming cost V 1 base and J 1 base; bases outside gene matches: 5. CDR1 is SGHNT, CDR2 YENEEA, per germline. Here the CDR3 reads CASSLGLAGGTDTQYF. Written as DNA, the CDR3 is TGTGCCAGCAGCTTAGGCTTGGCGGGAGGCACAGATACGCAGTATTTT.

This rearrangement joins TRBV6-5 to TRBJ1-2; D not resolved. V lost 6 bases and J lost 2, with 4 bases in between. CDR1 is MNHEY and CDR2 is SVGAGI in the germline V gene. The CDR3 is 11 residues long. The CDR3 nucleotides are TGTGCCAGCAGGGGGAACTATGGCTACACCTTC. This encodes CASRGNYGYTF.

This clone was observed a single time. The rearrangement links TRBV19 to TRBJ2-1, with 15 nucleotides matching TRBD2. Losses at the gene ends were 4 bases for V and 0 bases for J; bases not matched to a gene: 7. Germline V gives CDR1 LNHDA, CDR2 SQIVND (reference sequence). CDR3 size: 19 residues. CDR3 coding DNA: TGTGCCAGTAGTACCCCGGGACTAGCGGGAGGACGCTCCTACAATGAGCAGTTCTTC. Translation: CASSTPGLAGGRSYNEQFF.

The CDR3 loop is CASSFLAGSNEQFF. The CDR3 DNA follows: TGTGCCAGCAGTTTTCTAGCGGGATCCAATGAGCAGTTCTTC. The V call is TRBV27, the J call TRBJ2-1; 9 bases agree with TRBD2. The germline V gene has CDR1 MNHEY and CDR2 SMNVEV (reference sequence). The CDR3 has 14 amino acids. V shed 3 bases, J shed 6 bases, and the junction held 3 bases outside the gene matches.

The chain recombines TRBV19 with TRBJ2-3; weak D call: TRBD2 (6 bases). The CDR3 has 16 amino acids. The germline V gene has CDR1 LNHDA and CDR2 SQIVND (reference sequence). V lost 5 bases, J lost 0 bases, and 15 bases lay in between. CDR3 residues: CASSRTLASSTDTQYF. In DNA, the CDR3 is TGTGCCAGTAGTCGAACACTAGCTTCTAGCACAGATACGCAGTATTTT.

The rearrangement joins TRBV19 to TRBJ2-7; tentatively, D is TRBD1 (7 bases). CDR1 is LNHDA and CDR2 is SQIVND in the germline V gene (reference sequence). V gave up 5 bases and J gave up 7 bases, with 18 bases separating them. There are 14 residues in the CDR3. CDR3 sequence: CASSPRTGGGEQYF. As DNA, the CDR3 is TGTGCCAGTAGTCCAAGGACAGGAGGGGGGGAGCAGTACTTC.

This clone was seen a single time. The chain employs TRBV7-6 and TRBJ2-7; D unclear. The CDR3 spans 17 residues. V lost 4 bases, J lost 1 base, and 20 bases lay in between. The V gene's germline CDR1 is SGHVS and CDR2 FNYEAQ. The chain's CDR3 is CASSSTPTFGRSYEQYF. In DNA form, the CDR3 reads TGTGCCAGCAGCTCCACCCCCACCTTCGGAAGATCCTACGAGCAGTACTTC. Drawing the rest from reference TRBV7-6 and TRBJ2-7, the complete variable domain is GAGVSQSPRYKVTKRGQDVALRCDPISGHVSLYWYRQALGQGPEFLTYFNYEAQQDKSGLPNDRFSAERPEGSISTLTIQRTEQRDSAMYRCASSSTPTFGRSYEQYFGPGTRLTVT.

The rearrangement uses TRBV6-5 and TRBJ1-1; D is unresolved. The CDR3 extends over 13 amino acids. V lost 5 bases and J 1 base, leaving 8 bases between the germline ends. Germline values: CDR1 MNHEY, CDR2 SVGAGI. DNA of the CDR3: TGTGCCAGCAGTGCACTGAGGAACACTGAAGCTTTCTTT. Amino acid sequence: CASSALRNTEAFF.

The chain uses TRBV2 and TRBJ1-2, with D maybe TRBD1 (5 bases). This CDR3 spans 11 amino acids. V dropped 8 bases and J dropped 2 bases, with 6 bases sitting between them. In germline, CDR1 is SNHLY, CDR2 FYNNEI. The CDR3 here is CASRQNYGYTF. The CDR3 region has the DNA TGTGCCAGCCGACAGAACTATGGCTACACCTTC.

V gene TRBV7-2 combines with J gene TRBJ2-2, with D possibly being TRBD1 (7 bases). V lost 6 bases to trimming and J lost 1 base, with 12 bases between them. Germline CDR1 SGHTA, CDR2 FQGNSA. This CDR3 spans 15 amino acids. The CDR3 sequence: CASSRGTVNTGELFF. As DNA, the CDR3 is TGTGCCAGCAGTCGCGGGACAGTGAACACCGGGGAGCTGTTTTTT.

This sequence joins TRBV6-6 and TRBJ2-7, with D possibly being TRBD1 (5 bases). V lost 10 bases and J 2 bases, leaving 12 bases between the germline ends. The CDR3 is 12 amino acids. The germline gives CDR1 MNHNY, CDR2 SVGAGI (reference sequence). In DNA form, the CDR3 reads TGTGCCACTAGAACGGACACCTACGAGCAGTACTTC. Translated, it gives CATRTDTYEQYF.

This CDR3 is CASSISVNNEQFF. The CDR3 bases are TGTGCCAGTAGTATCTCTGTGAATAATGAGCAGTTCTTC. This chain uses TRBV19 with TRBJ2-1; no firm D call. V lost 3 bases and J 7 bases, leaving 10 bases between the germline ends. The CDR3 loop spans 13 amino acids. Germline CDR1 and CDR2: LNHDA and SQIVND (reference sequence).

V usage is TRBV27 and J usage is TRBJ1-2, with 8 bases that match TRBD1. The CDR3 extends over 15 amino acids. Germline V CDR1 and CDR2: MNHEY, SMNVEV (reference sequence). V trimming: 5 bases; J trimming: 4 bases; junction bases outside the gene matches: 9. The CDR3 loop is CASSTLDRGGYGYTF. As DNA, the CDR3 is TGTGCCAGCAGTACCCTAGACAGGGGTGGCTATGGCTACACCTTC.

The CDR3 is CASKWSRGETQYF. The CDR3 DNA is TGTGCCAGCAAATGGAGCAGGGGAGAGACCCAGTACTTC. The chain is built from TRBV6-5 and TRBJ2-5, with a tentative D call TRBD1 (6 bases). The CDR3 consists of 13 residues. Per the germline V gene, CDR1 is MNHEY and CDR2 is SVGAGI. Trimming left V 7 bases short and J 4 bases short, with 13 bases between.

J is TRBJ1-1 and V is TRBV5-1; D is ambiguous. The V gene's germline CDR1 is SGHRS and CDR2 YFSETQ. The CDR3 contains 15 residues. The germline V and J ends were trimmed by 1 base and 2 bases, with 12 bases remaining between them. CDR3 sequence reads: CASSLRTAFNTEAFF. CDR3 DNA: TGCGCCAGCAGCTTGCGGACTGCCTTTAACACTGAAGCTTTCTTT.

This chain uses TRBV6-6 with TRBJ1-2; TRBD1 is a possible D gene (5 bases). The germline V and J ends were trimmed by 2 bases and 6 bases, with 19 bases remaining between them. CDR1 MNHNY and CDR2 SVGAGI come from the germline V gene (reference sequence). CDR3 size: 16 residues. CDR3 in amino acids: CASSYGLRGGKDGYTF. The CDR3 DNA reads TGTGCCAGCAGTTACGGGTTGAGGGGTGGTAAGGATGGCTACACCTTC.

The gene calls are TRBV27 and TRBJ2-5; D possibly corresponds to TRBD2 (6 bases). The ends were cut back, 7 bases at V and 1 base at J, with 19 bases in the middle. The CDR3 spans 16 residues. Germline V gene lookup returns CDR1 MNHEY and CDR2 SMNVEV (reference sequence). CDR3 region: CASTANGRTTQETQYF. DNA for the CDR3: TGTGCCAGCACGGCTAACGGGAGAACGACCCAAGAGACCCAGTACTTC.

J is TRBJ2-7 and V is TRBV28; D call uncertain. CDR3 size: 12 residues. Trimming left V 6 bases short and J 2 bases short, with 8 bases between. The germline gives CDR1 MDHEN, CDR2 SYDVKM. This CDR3 reads CASRRTPYEQYF. In DNA, the CDR3 is TGTGCCAGCAGACGGACCCCCTACGAGCAGTACTTC.

The chain recombines TRBV9 with TRBJ2-1; 8 positions agree with TRBD1. Losses at the gene ends were 10 bases for V and 7 bases for J; bases not matched to a gene: 13. This CDR3 region has 14 residues. CDR1 SGDLS and CDR2 YYNGEE come from the germline V gene. Written as DNA, the CDR3 is TGTGCCTCGACAGGGGCTCCCCAGGGGAATGAGCAGTTCTTC. Residues: CASTGAPQGNEQFF.